This TCR beta chain was identified during a study of blood T cell repertoires in COVID-19. On the study more broadly: Material from acute and convalescent COVID-19 was sourced from the United States, Italy and Spain. T cells, B-cell-depleted T cells, or PBMCs provided the cDNA or gDNA that served as material.

The V end lost 4 bases, the J end lost 4 bases, and 10 bases lay between the germline ends. The CDR3 covers 13 residues. Germline V gene sequence: CDR1 MGHDK, CDR2 SYGVNS. Original processing methods: Estimation of nucleated cell counts relied on the amplification of reference gene primers. Produced via immunoSEQ multiplex PCR; TCRdb's table is partial and in-frame only. V and J calls and clone size are those listed in that table; D and trimming were worked out from the DNA. The sample contains about 17,000 clones, roughly 82% of which appear only once. The V call is TRBV25-1, the J call TRBJ1-2, with a tentative D call TRBD1 (5 bases). Sample: peripheral blood. The TCR was taken from a woman in her 70s with active COVID-19. CDR3 in DNA: TGTGCCAGCAGTGCAGGGTCCGCCTATGGCTACACCTTC. It codes for CASSAGSAYGYTF.